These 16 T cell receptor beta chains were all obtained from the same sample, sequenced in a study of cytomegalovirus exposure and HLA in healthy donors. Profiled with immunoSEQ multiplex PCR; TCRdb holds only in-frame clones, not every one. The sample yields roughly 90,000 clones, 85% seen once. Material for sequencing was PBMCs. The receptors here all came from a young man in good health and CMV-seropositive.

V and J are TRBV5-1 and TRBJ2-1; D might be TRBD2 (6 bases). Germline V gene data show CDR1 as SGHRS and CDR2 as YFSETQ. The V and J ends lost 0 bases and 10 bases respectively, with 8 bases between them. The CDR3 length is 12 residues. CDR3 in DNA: TGCGCCAGCAGCTTGGGGGACTGGGAGCAGTTCTTC. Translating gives CASSLGDWEQFF.

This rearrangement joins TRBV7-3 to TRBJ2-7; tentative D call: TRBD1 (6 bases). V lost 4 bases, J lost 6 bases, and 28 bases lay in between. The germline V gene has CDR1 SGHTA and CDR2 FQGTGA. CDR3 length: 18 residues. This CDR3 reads CASSCPNSGHDVLSEQYV. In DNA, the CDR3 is TGTGCCAGCAGCTGCCCGAACTCGGGACACGACGTGTTATCCGAGCAGTACGTC.

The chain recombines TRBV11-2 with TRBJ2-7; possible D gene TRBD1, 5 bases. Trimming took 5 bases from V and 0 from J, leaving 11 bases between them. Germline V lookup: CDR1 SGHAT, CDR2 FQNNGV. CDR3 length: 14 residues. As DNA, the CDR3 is TGTGCCAGCAGCCTCAGGGAAAGCTCCTACGAGCAGTACTTC. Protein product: CASSLRESSYEQYF.

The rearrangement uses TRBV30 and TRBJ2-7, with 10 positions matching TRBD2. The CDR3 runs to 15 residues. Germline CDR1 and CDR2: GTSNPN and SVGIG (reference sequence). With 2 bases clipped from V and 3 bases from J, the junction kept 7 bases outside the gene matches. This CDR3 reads CAWSTLGLAVYEQYF. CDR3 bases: TGTGCCTGGAGTACCCTCGGACTAGCGGTCTACGAGCAGTACTTC.

CDR3 bases: TGCAGCCCCTGGGCCTTCGTGCCCGACACTGAAGCTTTCTTT. Encoded protein: CSPWAFVPDTEAFF. V usage is TRBV29-1 and J usage is TRBJ1-1; no firm D call. Germline V gene data show CDR1 as SQVTM and CDR2 as ANQGSEA. This CDR3 contains 14 residues. Deletions cut 8 bases from V and 3 bases from J, with 19 bases between.

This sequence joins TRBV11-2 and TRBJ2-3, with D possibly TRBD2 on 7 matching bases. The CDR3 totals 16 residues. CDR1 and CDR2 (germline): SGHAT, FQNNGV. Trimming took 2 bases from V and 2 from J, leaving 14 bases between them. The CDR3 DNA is TGTGCCAGCAGCTTATGGGGGAGGGGGTCCACAGATACGCAGTATTTT. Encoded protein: CASSLWGRGSTDTQYF.

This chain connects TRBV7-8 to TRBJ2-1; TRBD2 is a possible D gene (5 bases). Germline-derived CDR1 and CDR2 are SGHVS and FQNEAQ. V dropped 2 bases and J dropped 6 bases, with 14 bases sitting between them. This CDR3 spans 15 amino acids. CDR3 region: CASSLFEGESNEQFF. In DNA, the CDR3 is TGTGCCAGCAGCTTATTTGAGGGTGAGAGCAATGAGCAGTTCTTC.

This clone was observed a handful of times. The CDR3 protein is CASRTGPYGYTF. In DNA, the CDR3 is TGTGCCAGCAGAACAGGGCCATACGGCTACACCTTC. The V gene is TRBV27, the J gene TRBJ1-2; D is perhaps TRBD1 (6 bases). This CDR3 has 12 amino acids. Germline CDR1 reads MNHEY; CDR2 reads SMNVEV (reference sequence). Trimming left V 6 bases short and J 8 bases short, with 13 bases between.

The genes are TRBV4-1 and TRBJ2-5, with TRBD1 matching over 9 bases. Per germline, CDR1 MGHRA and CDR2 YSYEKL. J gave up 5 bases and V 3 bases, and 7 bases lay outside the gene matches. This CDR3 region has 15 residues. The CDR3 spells CASSQTQGAGETQYF. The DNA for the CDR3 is TGCGCCAGCAGCCAGACACAGGGGGCAGGTGAGACCCAGTACTTC.

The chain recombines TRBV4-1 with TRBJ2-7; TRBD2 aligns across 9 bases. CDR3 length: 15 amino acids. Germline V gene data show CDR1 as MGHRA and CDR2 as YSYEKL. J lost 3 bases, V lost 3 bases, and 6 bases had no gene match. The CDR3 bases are TGCGCCAGCAGCCATATGGCTAGCGGGGACTACGAGCAGTACTTC. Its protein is CASSHMASGDYEQYF.

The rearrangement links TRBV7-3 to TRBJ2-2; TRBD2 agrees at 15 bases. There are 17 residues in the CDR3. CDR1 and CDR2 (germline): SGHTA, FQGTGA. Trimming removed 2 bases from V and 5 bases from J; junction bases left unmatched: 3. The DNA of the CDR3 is TGTGCCAGCAGCTTAGCCGGGACTAGCGGGAGGACCGGGGAGCTGTTTTTT. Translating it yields CASSLAGTSGRTGELFF.

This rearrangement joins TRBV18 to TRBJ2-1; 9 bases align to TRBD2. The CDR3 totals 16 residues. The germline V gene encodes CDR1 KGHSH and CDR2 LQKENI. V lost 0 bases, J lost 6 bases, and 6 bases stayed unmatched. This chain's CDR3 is CASSPPGGRGPNEQFF. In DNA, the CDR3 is TGTGCCAGCTCACCACCGGGCGGGAGGGGCCCCAATGAGCAGTTCTTC.

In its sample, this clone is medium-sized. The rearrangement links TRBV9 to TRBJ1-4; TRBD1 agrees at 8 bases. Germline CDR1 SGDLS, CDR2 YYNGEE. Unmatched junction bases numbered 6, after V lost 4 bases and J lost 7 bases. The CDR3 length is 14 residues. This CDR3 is CASSPGGTGEKLFF. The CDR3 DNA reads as TGTGCCAGCAGCCCCGGAGGGACAGGTGAAAAACTGTTTTTT.

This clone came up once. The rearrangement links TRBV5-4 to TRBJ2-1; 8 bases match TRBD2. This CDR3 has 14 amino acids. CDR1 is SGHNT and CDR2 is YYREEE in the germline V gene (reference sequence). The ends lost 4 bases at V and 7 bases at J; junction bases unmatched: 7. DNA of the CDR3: TGTGCCAGCAGCCTCGGGGGGGCGGGAAATGAGCAGTTCTTC. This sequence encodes CASSLGGAGNEQFF.

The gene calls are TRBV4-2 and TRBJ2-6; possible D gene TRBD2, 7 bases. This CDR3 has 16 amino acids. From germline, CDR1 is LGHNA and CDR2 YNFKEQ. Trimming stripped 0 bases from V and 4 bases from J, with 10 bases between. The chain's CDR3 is CASSQDAGAGANVLTF. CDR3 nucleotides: TGTGCCAGCAGCCAAGATGCGGGGGCCGGGGCCAACGTCCTGACTTTC.

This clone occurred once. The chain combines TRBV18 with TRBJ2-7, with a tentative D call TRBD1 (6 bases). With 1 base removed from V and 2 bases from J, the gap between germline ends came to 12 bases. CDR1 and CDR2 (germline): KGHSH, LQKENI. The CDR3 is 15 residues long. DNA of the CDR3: TGTGCCAGCTCACCACAGGGGGATTCAACCTACGAGCAGTACTTC. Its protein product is CASSPQGDSTYEQYF.